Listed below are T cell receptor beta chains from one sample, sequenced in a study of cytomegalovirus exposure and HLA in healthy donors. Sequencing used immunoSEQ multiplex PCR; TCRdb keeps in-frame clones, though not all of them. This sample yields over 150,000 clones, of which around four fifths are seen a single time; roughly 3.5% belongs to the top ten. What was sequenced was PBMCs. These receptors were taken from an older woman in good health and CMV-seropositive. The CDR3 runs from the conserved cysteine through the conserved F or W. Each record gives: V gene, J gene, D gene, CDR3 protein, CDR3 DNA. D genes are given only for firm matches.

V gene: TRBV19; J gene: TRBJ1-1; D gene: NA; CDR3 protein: CASTEVGNTEAFF; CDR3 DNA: TGTGCCAGTACCGAGGTGGGGAACACTGAAGCTTTCTTT
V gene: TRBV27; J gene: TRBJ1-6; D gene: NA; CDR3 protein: CASSLRGRKNSPLHF; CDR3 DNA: TGTGCCAGCAGTTTAAGGGGCAGAAAGAATTCACCCCTCCACTTT
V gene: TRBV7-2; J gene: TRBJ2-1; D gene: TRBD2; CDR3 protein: CASSSRGLAGESNYNEQFF; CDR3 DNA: TGTGCCAGCAGCTCCAGGGGACTAGCGGGAGAAAGTAATTACAATGAGCAGTTCTTC
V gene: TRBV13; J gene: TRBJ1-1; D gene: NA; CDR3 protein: CASRVRGLVTEAFF; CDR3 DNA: TGTGCCAGCAGGGTGAGGGGGTTGGTCACTGAAGCTTTCTTT
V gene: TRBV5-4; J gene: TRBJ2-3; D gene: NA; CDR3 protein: CASSLEGGRVSTDTQYF; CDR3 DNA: TGTGCCAGCAGCTTGGAGGGGGGGCGGGTGAGCACAGATACGCAGTATTTT
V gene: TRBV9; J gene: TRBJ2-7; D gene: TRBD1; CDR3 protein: CASSSTGGNPRGESEQYF; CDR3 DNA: TGTGCCAGCAGCTCAACAGGGGGGAACCCCAGGGGGGAGAGCGAGCAGTACTTC
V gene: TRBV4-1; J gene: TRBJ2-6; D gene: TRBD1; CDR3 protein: CASSQEPGGVSGANVLTF; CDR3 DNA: TGCGCCAGCAGCCAAGAGCCAGGGGGCGTTTCTGGGGCCAACGTCCTGACTTTC
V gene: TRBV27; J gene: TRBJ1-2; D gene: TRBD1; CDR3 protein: CASSLLAQGANYGYTF; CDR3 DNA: TGTGCCAGCAGTCTCCTGGCCCAGGGGGCAAACTATGGCTACACCTTC
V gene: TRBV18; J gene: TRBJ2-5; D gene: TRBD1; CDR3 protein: CASSWTGEETQYF; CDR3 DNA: TGTGCCAGCTCATGGACAGGGGAAGAGACCCAGTACTTC
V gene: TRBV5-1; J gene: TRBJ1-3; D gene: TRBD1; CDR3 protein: CASSLGRGPTGNTIYF; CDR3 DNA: TGCGCCAGCAGCTTAGGCAGGGGGCCAACTGGAAACACCATATATTTT
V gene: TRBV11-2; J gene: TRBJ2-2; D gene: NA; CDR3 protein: CASSLLALMGALSSGELFF; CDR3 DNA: TGTGCCAGCAGCTTACTCGCCCTGATGGGGGCGTTAAGTTCCGGGGAGCTGTTTTTT
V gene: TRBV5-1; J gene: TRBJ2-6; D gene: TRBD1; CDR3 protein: CASSSGQGGSGANVLTF; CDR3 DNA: TGCGCCAGCAGCTCCGGACAGGGGGGCTCTGGGGCCAACGTCCTGACTTTC
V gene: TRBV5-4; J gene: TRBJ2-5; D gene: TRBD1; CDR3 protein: CASSRDRGETQYF; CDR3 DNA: TGTGCCAGCAGCAGGGACAGGGGAGAGACCCAGTACTTC
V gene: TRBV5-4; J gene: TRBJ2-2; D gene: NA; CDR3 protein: CASSLPVLTGTGELFF; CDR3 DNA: TGTGCCAGCAGTTTACCCGTCCTGACGGGGACCGGGGAGCTGTTTTTT
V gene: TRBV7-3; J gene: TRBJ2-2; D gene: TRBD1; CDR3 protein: CASSLQMGTGNTGELFF; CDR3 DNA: TGTGCCAGCAGCTTACAAATGGGGACAGGGAACACCGGGGAGCTGTTTTTT
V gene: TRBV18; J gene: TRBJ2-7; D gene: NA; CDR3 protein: CASSPPSPSDEQYF; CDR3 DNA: TGTGCCAGCTCACCACCATCCCCGAGCGACGAGCAGTACTTC